This entry lists 23 T cell receptor beta chains sequenced from one sample in a study of prognosis after radiotherapy for stage I lung cancer. TCR beta CDR3 was amplified from genomic DNA by two-round multiplex PCR. It was primers specific to each TRBV and TRBJ gene that first-round PCR used. TCRdb analysed the multiplex PCR reads with MiXCR anew, one entry per CDR3 protein. The sample holds about 51,000 distinct CDR3 sequences, 30% to 40% seen once. The starting material was PBMCs, obtained before or after stereotactic body radiation therapy (not recorded which). The receptors were sampled from a donor over 45 with non-small cell lung cancer.

Details on this clonotype: One base away lies a much larger clone, so this may be a sequencing read error. V is TRBV7-2 and J is TRBJ1-2, with D unclear. Germline V gene data show CDR1 as SGHTA and CDR2 as FQGNSA. V was cut by 1 base and J by 8 bases, with 8 bases left in between. The CDR3 covers 12 residues. CDR3 protein: CASSLGSEGYTF. For the CDR3, the DNA is TGTGCCAGCAGCTTAGGTTCAGAAGGCTACACCTTC.

There are many counts of this clonotype. The V and J genes are TRBV5-1 and TRBJ1-1, with D maybe TRBD1 (5 bases). The CDR3 runs 15 residues. Germline CDR1 SGHRS, CDR2 YFSETQ. Trimming shortened V by 0 bases and J by 7 bases, and 16 bases separated the two germline ends. The CDR3 nucleotides read TGCGCCAGCAGCTTGGGGCCGGAAGGGGAATTTGAAGCTTTCTTT. Its translation: CASSLGPEGEFEAFF.

In its sample, this clonotype was seen many times. The chain joins TRBV20-1 to TRBJ2-3, with TRBD1 matching 7 bases. Trimming at V came to 1 base and at J to 0 bases, leaving 1 base not matched to a gene. Germline V gene sequence: CDR1 DFQATT, CDR2 SNEGSKA (reference sequence). The CDR3 is 14 amino acids. CDR3 in DNA: TGCAGTGCTAGAGGGGGACAGAGCACAGATACGCAGTATTTT. This sequence encodes CSARGGQSTDTQYF.

Points on this clonotype: Just one base apart from a much larger clone, this may be a read error. Since no conserved phenylalanine or tryptophan closes the CDR3, a read error is the likely cause. The V call is TRBV5-1, the J call TRBJ2-2, with 7 bases aligning to TRBD1. Germline-derived CDR1 and CDR2 are SGHRS and YFSETQ. CDR3 length equals 19 residues. Trimming cost V 1 base and J 5 bases; bases outside gene matches: 17. In nucleotides, the CDR3 is TGCGCCAGCAGCTTGTACCCCTTGGGGGTGGTGACAGGGACCGGGGAGCTGTTTCTT. It translates to CASSLYPLGVVTGTGELFL.

This clonotype was seen many times. The chain links TRBV6-1 to TRBJ2-3, with no clear D. This CDR3 spans 14 amino acids. V lost 6 bases to trimming and J lost 7 bases, with 17 bases between them. Germline CDR1 MNHNS, CDR2 SASEGT. The CDR3 DNA reads as TGTGCCAGCAGGCCTAATAGAGTAAGCTATACGCAGTATTTT. This gives the protein CASRPNRVSYTQYF.

This clonotype was picked up many times. The chain couples TRBV20-1 to TRBJ2-7; 9 nucleotides agree with TRBD1. The CDR3 sequence is 15 residues long. V trimming: 3 bases; J trimming: 2 bases; junction bases outside the gene matches: 8. Germline V gives CDR1 DFQATT, CDR2 SNEGSKA (reference sequence). This CDR3 is CSASTSGTGPYEQYF. The CDR3 region has the DNA TGCAGTGCTAGCACTTCCGGGACAGGGCCCTACGAGCAGTACTTC.

This clonotype was seen at least ten times. This chain connects TRBV30 to TRBJ1-1, with D uncertain. This CDR3 is built from 13 residues. V was shortened by 8 bases and J by 1 base, with 14 bases between the two germline ends. CDR1 GTSNPN and CDR2 SVGIG come from the germline V gene (reference sequence). The CDR3: CAGSFGSNTEAFF. The CDR3 DNA is TGTGCCGGATCTTTCGGGTCGAACACTGAAGCTTTCTTT. Using reference TRBV30 and TRBJ1-1 for the parts outside the CDR3, the full variable domain is SQTIHQWPATLVQPVGSPLSLECTVEGTSNPNLYWYRQAAGRGLQLLFYSVGIGQISSEVPQNLSASRPQDRQFILSSKKLLLSDSGFYLCAGSFGSNTEAFFGQGTRLTVV.

As to this clonotype: A far more abundant clone sits one base away, making this likely a read error. The chain recombines TRBV2 with TRBJ2-7; D uncertain. This CDR3 contains 14 residues. Trimming stripped 6 bases from V and 0 bases from J, with 12 bases between. In germline, CDR1 is SNHLY, CDR2 FYNNEI. The CDR3 sequence is CASSAGPASYEQYF. In DNA form, the CDR3 reads TGTGCCAGCAGCGCAGGCCCGGCCTCCTACGAGCAGTACTTC. The full variable domain, completed using reference TRBV2 and TRBJ2-7, is EPEVTQTPSHQVTQMGQEVILRCVPISNHLYFYWYRQILGQKVEFLVSFYNNEISEKSEIFDDQFSVERPDGSNFTLKIRSTKLEDSAMYFCASSAGPASYEQYFGPGTRLTVT.

In the case of this clonotype: A much more abundant neighbour one base away suggests this may be a read error. V and J are TRBV6-1 and TRBJ1-4; 7 bases are a match to TRBD1. The germline gives CDR1 MNHNS, CDR2 SASEGT. Trimming removed 10 bases from V and 4 bases from J; junction bases left unmatched: 12. The CDR3 is 15 amino acids. CDR3 region: CATLMGTERNEKLFF. The CDR3 coding sequence is TGTGCCACCTTGATGGGGACAGAACGTAATGAAAAACTGTTTTTT.

Comment on this clonotype: Compared with germline, one end of the junction differs, possibly owing to a read error. The rearrangement joins TRBV5-1 to TRBJ2-3, with 7 bases aligning to TRBD2. This CDR3 spans 16 amino acids. Germline V gene data show CDR1 as SGHRS and CDR2 as YFSETQ. In DNA form, the CDR3 reads TGCGCCAGCATCTTGGTACGGAGCGGGGGCACAGATACGCAGTATTTT. This codes for CASILVRSGGTDTQYF.

This clonotype was observed many times. The chain has TRBV6-1 and TRBJ2-7; 14 bases line up with TRBD2. Germline V gives CDR1 MNHNS, CDR2 SASEGT. The CDR3 consists of 22 residues. The V and J ends lost 6 bases and 0 bases, in that order; junction bases with no gene match: 22. Here the CDR3 reads CASSDRGPRLAGGVPFSYEQYF. In nucleotides, the CDR3 is TGTGCCAGCAGCGACAGGGGGCCCAGACTAGCGGGAGGGGTCCCTTTCTCCTACGAGCAGTACTTC.

The V and J genes are TRBV12-3 or TRBV12-4 and TRBJ2-1, with 7 bases aligning to TRBD2. Trimming cost V 1 base and J 5 bases; bases outside gene matches: 8. There are 16 residues in the CDR3. CDR3: CASSLVGGSVNNEQFF. CDR3 nucleotides: TGTGCCAGCAGTTTAGTGGGAGGGAGTGTGAACAATGAGCAGTTCTTC.

There are many counts of this clonotype. This chain uses TRBV11-2 with TRBJ2-7, with TRBD2 matching over 9 bases. CDR1 is SGHAT and CDR2 is FQNNGV in the germline V gene. This CDR3 is 13 amino acids long. V shed 5 bases, J shed 4 bases, and the junction held 3 bases outside the gene matches. The CDR3 region is CASSTGLAYEQYF. Here the CDR3 DNA reads TGTGCCAGCAGCACCGGACTAGCGTACGAGCAGTACTTC.

There are many counts of this clonotype. The chain uses TRBV5-5 and TRBJ2-1; possible D gene TRBD2, 5 bases. V lost 4 bases to trimming and J lost 8 bases, with 22 bases between them. The CDR3 extends over 16 amino acids. Germline CDR1 and CDR2: SGHKS and YYEKEE (reference sequence). CDR3 nucleotide sequence: TGTGCCAGCAGCCTGGGGAACAGCAGCTTCGGGGATGAGCAGTTCTTC. It specifies CASSLGNSSFGDEQFF.

This clonotype was seen just once. The V and J genes are TRBV20-1 and TRBJ2-7; 7 bases fit TRBD2. The germline V gene encodes CDR1 DFQATT and CDR2 SNEGSKA (reference sequence). This CDR3 contains 15 residues. The J segment lost 10 bases and the V segment lost 2 bases, leaving 17 bases of the junction unmatched. CDR3 DNA: TGCAGTGCTAGATTCGTAGCGGGCATCTCCTGCGACCAGTACTTC. Translation: CSARFVAGISCDQYF.

The sample holds many counts of this clonotype. The rearrangement uses TRBV28 and TRBJ1-3, with D possibly being TRBD1 (6 bases). The V end lost 5 bases, the J end lost 8 bases, and 16 bases lay between the germline ends. The V gene's germline CDR1 is MDHEN and CDR2 SYDVKM. CDR3 length: 14 amino acids. DNA for the CDR3: TGTGCCAGCAGTAGGCCCAGGGGTAGACACACCATATATTTT. The encoded protein is CASSRPRGRHTIYF.

This clonotype was picked up a small number of times. A far larger clone is only one base removed, so a read error is likely. The chain carries TRBV6-2 or TRBV6-3 and TRBJ2-7; D remains unclear. The germline V gene has CDR1 MNHEY and CDR2 SVGEGT. V lost 1 base and J 1 base, leaving 5 bases between the germline ends. This CDR3 region has 13 residues. The CDR3 sequence: CASSYLVSYEQYF. As DNA, the CDR3 is TGTGCCAGCAGTTACTTGGTATCCTACGAGCAGTACTTC.

This clonotype appeared many times. CDR3: CSAARDRNTEAFF. For the CDR3, the DNA is TGCAGTGCCGCCAGGGACAGAAACACTGAAGCTTTCTTT. The chain carries TRBV20-1 and TRBJ1-1; 7 bases agree with TRBD1. The CDR3 totals 13 residues. Per the germline V gene, CDR1 is DFQATT and CDR2 is SNEGSKA (reference sequence). V lost 6 bases and J lost 2; bases outside the gene matches: 6.

This clonotype was counted ten times or more. CDR3 protein: CAITGGRDEQFF. The CDR3 DNA sequence: TGTGCCATCACGGGAGGACGGGATGAGCAGTTCTTC. This chain joins TRBV10-3 and TRBJ2-1; 7 nucleotides match TRBD2. Germline V CDR1 and CDR2: ENHRY, SYGVKD. V dropped 7 bases and J dropped 8; count of bases not matched to a gene: 5. CDR3 size: 12 residues.

The genes are TRBV20-1 and TRBJ2-1; a possible D gene is TRBD2 (5 bases). The length of the CDR3 is 13 residues. V lost 4 bases and J 10 bases, leaving 17 bases between the germline ends. Germline CDR1 and CDR2: DFQATT and SNEGSKA (reference sequence). The CDR3 loop is CSAIAVLTGEQFF. The CDR3 DNA is TGCAGTGCTATAGCCGTACTAACGGGGGAGCAGTTCTTC.

This clonotype was seen ten or more times. V and J are TRBV3-1 and TRBJ2-2; a possible D gene is TRBD2 (6 bases). Germline V lookup: CDR1 LGHDT, CDR2 YNNKEL (reference sequence). With 4 bases removed from V and 0 bases from J, the gap between germline ends came to 15 bases. The CDR3 loop spans 17 amino acids. CDR3 residues: CASSRTGRGTNTGELFF. The CDR3 region has the DNA TGTGCCAGCAGCCGCACGGGGCGGGGCACGAACACCGGGGAGCTGTTTTTT.

The table lists this clonotype with many counts. The J gene is TRBJ2-7, the V gene TRBV20-1; possible D gene TRBD2, 5 bases. The CDR3 is made up of 13 amino acids. The germline CDR1 and CDR2 sequences are DFQATT and SNEGSKA (reference sequence). Trimming cost V 5 bases and J 0 bases, with 11 bases left between them. The CDR3 nucleotides read TGCAGTGCTCGGACTGCACACTCCTACGAGCAGTACTTC. Translation gives CSARTAHSYEQYF.

This clonotype showed up many times. This rearrangement joins TRBV7-2 to TRBJ1-1; 7 bases align to TRBD1. CDR3 length: 13 amino acids. Trimming removed 0 bases from V and 7 bases from J; junction bases left unmatched: 2. Germline V gene data show CDR1 as SGHTA and CDR2 as FQGNSA. Written as DNA, the CDR3 is TGTGCCAGCAGCTTAGCGTGGACAGGTGAAGCTTTCTTT. This translates into CASSLAWTGEAFF.